A selection of T cell receptor beta chains follows, all from one sample in a study of patients and donors after allogeneic stem cell transplantation. TCRdb called the RT-PCR reads again in MiXCR, with one record for every CDR3 protein. This sample has about 230,000 distinct CDR3 sequences, with 11% to 15% found just once. Sequencing was performed on blood, either unsorted or a sorted T cell fraction (not recorded which). The receptor source for this set is a human donor who was either an allogeneic HSCT recipient or a stem cell or donor lymphocyte infusion donor (not recorded which). It is not recorded whose cells these are; they may come from a transplant donor. CDR3s include the opening cysteine and the closing phenylalanine or tryptophan. The order of the fields is V gene, D gene, clone size, J gene, CDR3 DNA, CDR3 protein. A D gene is named only where the DNA matches it firmly. Clone size is stated in some rows and not others, as once, few, many or a class when expanded.

TRBV7-3	-	-	TRBJ2-2	TGTGCCAGCAGGGGGACAAACACCGGGGAGCTGTTTTTT	CASRGTNTGELFF
TRBV6-5	-	-	TRBJ2-3	TGTGCCAGCAGTTCCGGGGGGCGGGTCAGCACAGATACGCAGTATTTT	CASSSGGRVSTDTQYF
TRBV10-3	-	once	TRBJ2-3	TGTGCCTGTGCGCAGGGGAGCACAGATACGCAGTATTTT	CACAQGSTDTQYF
TRBV12-3/TRBV12-4	-	many	TRBJ2-5	TGTGCCAGCAGTTTGGGTACTCAAGAGACCCAGTACTTC	CASSLGTQETQYF
TRBV6-1	-	-	TRBJ1-2	TGTGCCAGCAGTCCACAAACTGGAGGAAACTATGGCTACACCTTC	CASSPQTGGNYGYTF
TRBV24-1	TRBD1	many	TRBJ1-2	TGTGCCACCAGTGAGACAGGGCGGCATGGCTACACCTTC	CATSETGRHGYTF
TRBV6-1	-	-	TRBJ2-7	TGTGCCAGCAGTGACAGGGTTGGCGAGCAGTACTTC	CASSDRVGEQYF
TRBV4-3	-	many	TRBJ2-2	TGCGCCAGCAGCCTCGTCCCGAACACCGGGGAGCTGTTTTTT	CASSLVPNTGELFF
TRBV7-9	TRBD2	-	TRBJ2-3	TGTGCCAGCAGCTCAACGGCTAGCGGGGGGAAGGGTACGCAGTATTTT	CASSSTASGGKGTQYF
TRBV20-1	-	once	TRBJ2-3	TGCAGTGCCTGGCGCGGGGGCCGGCGCACAGATACGCAGTATTTT	CSAWRGGRRTDTQYF
TRBV5-5	TRBD1	few	TRBJ1-2	TGTGCCAGCAGCCGGACAGGGAGCCCGTATGGCTACACCTTC	CASSRTGSPYGYTF
TRBV20-1	TRBD2	-	TRBJ2-3	TGCAGTGCCTACCCTGGACTAGCGCTAATCTTCACAGATACGCAGTATTTT	CSAYPGLALIFTDTQYF
TRBV19	TRBD1	many	TRBJ2-7	TGTGCCAGTAGTATACCCGGGACAGGGACCGAGCAGTACTTC	CASSIPGTGTEQYF
TRBV7-9	-	-	TRBJ2-7	TGTGCCAGCAGCACCCGGCAGGCGGTAACCTACGAGCAGTACTTC	CASSTRQAVTYEQYF
TRBV11-2	TRBD2	few	TRBJ2-2	TGTGCCAGCAGCCCACCTAGCGGGAGGATCACCGGGGAGCTGTTTTTT	CASSPPSGRITGELFF
TRBV15	TRBD2	-	TRBJ2-1	TGTGCCACCAGCAAGTCTCTTGGGACTAGCGAAAACTACAATGAGCAGTTCTTC	CATSKSLGTSENYNEQFF
TRBV19	-	few	TRBJ2-7	TGTGCCAGTGTAGACAGGGAGGGCTCCTACGAGCAGTACTTC	CASVDREGSYEQYF
TRBV11-1	TRBD2	-	TRBJ2-7	TGTGCCAGCAGCTTAGACTTGTTGGGACTAGCGGCATCCTACGAGCAGTACTTC	CASSLDLLGLAASYEQYF
TRBV6-1	-	-	TRBJ2-3	TGTGCCAGCAGTGAAGGGTTAGTCTCCACCACCACAGATACGCAGTATTTT	CASSEGLVSTTTDTQYF
TRBV15	-	-	TRBJ2-7	TGTGCCACCAGCAGAGGGGCAGTCTCCTACGAGCAGTACTTC	CATSRGAVSYEQYF
TRBV11-2	-	many	TRBJ2-2	TGTGCCAGCAGCTCCCCAGACACCGGGGAGCTGTTTTTT	CASSSPDTGELFF
TRBV12-3/TRBV12-4	TRBD1	few	TRBJ1-6	TGTGCCAGCAGTGCCGGGACAGGGGGATATTCACCCCTCCACTTT	CASSAGTGGYSPLHF
TRBV3-1	TRBD2	-	TRBJ2-7	TGTGCCAGCAGCCTATATCGAGCGGGAGCCCGCTACGAGCAGTACTTC	CASSLYRAGARYEQYF
TRBV12-3/TRBV12-4	-	many	TRBJ1-5	TGTGCCAGCAGTTTAGCGTTGGGCAGTAGCAATCAGCCCCAGCATTTT	CASSLALGSSNQPQHF
TRBV21-1	-	-	TRBJ2-7	TGTGCCACCCCGGGGCGTAGTTACGAGCAGTACTTC	CATPGRSYEQYF
TRBV24-1	TRBD1	-	TRBJ1-2	TGTGCCACCAGTGACCGGACGACAGGGGGTGGATATGGCTACACCTTC	CATSDRTTGGGYGYTF
TRBV24-1	TRBD2	few	TRBJ2-1	TGTGCCACCAGAGCTAGCGGGATGGGGAATGAGCAGTTCTTC	CATRASGMGNEQFF
TRBV30	TRBD1	-	TRBJ2-7	TGTGCCTGGACACGGACAGGGGGCTACGAGCAGTACTTC	CAWTRTGGYEQYF
TRBV5-1	-	many	TRBJ1-1	TGCGCCAGCAGCTTAGGGCACCTGGGGACTGAAGCTTTCTTT	CASSLGHLGTEAFF
TRBV7-2	TRBD1	-	TRBJ2-7	TGTGCCAGTAGCTCGCGGACAGGGGGGATGGAGCAGTACTTC	CASSSRTGGMEQYF
TRBV7-7	-	few	TRBJ2-7	TGTGCTAGCAGCGTAGACAGTGTAAGCTCCTACGAGCAGTACTTC	CASSVDSVSSYEQYF
TRBV6-1	-	-	TRBJ2-5	TGTGCCAGCAGAGCTAACCAACAAGAGACCCAGTACTTC	CASRANQQETQYF
TRBV14	-	-	TRBJ1-4	TGTGCCAGCAGCCAAAGCAGGGCTAATGAAAAACTGTTTTTT	CASSQSRANEKLFF
TRBV11-2	TRBD1	many	TRBJ1-5	TGTGCCAGCAGCTTAGGGACAGGAATAGATCAGCCCCAGCATTTT	CASSLGTGIDQPQHF
TRBV29-1	-	-	TRBJ1-2	TGCAGCGTTGTGGAGACAGTTCCTTTGGGCTACACCTTC	CSVVETVPLGYTF
TRBV28	TRBD2	-	TRBJ2-1	TGTGCCAGCAGTAAAGGCGGGAGATCCTACAATGAGCAGTTCTTC	CASSKGGRSYNEQFF
TRBV20-1	-	many	TRBJ2-7	TGCAGTGCTAAGGGGGTAGTCTACGAGCAGTACTTC	CSAKGVVYEQYF
TRBV5-4	-	many	TRBJ2-1	TGTGCCAGCGGCATCACGGGTGGTGAGCAGTTCTTC	CASGITGGEQFF
TRBV20-1	TRBD1	many	TRBJ1-2	TGCAGTGCGGACAGGGGAGCGGTCGACTATGGCTACACCTTC	CSADRGAVDYGYTF
TRBV3-1	TRBD1	-	TRBJ1-5	TGTGCCAGCAGCCAAGGTGTGAAGTTCACGACAGGGGGATATAGCAATCAGCCCCAGCATTTT	CASSQGVKFTTGGYSNQPQHF
TRBV5-1	-	many	TRBJ2-2	TGCGCCAGCAAGCTTGGGGCAGGGGCCGTCGACGGGGAGCTGTTTTTT	CASKLGAGAVDGELFF
TRBV5-7	-	-	TRBJ2-4	TGTGCCAGCAGCTTGGGCCTAGGGCGGATCTTC	CASSLGLGRIF
TRBV20-1	-	many	TRBJ1-1	TGCAGTGCTAGGGGGGACGCTGAAGCTTTCTTT	CSARGDAEAFF
TRBV9	TRBD2	few	TRBJ2-1	TGTGCCAGCAGCGTCCTTAGCGGGGGGGCGGGCGATGAGCAGTTCTTC	CASSVLSGGAGDEQFF
TRBV6-1	-	-	TRBJ1-2	TGTGCCAGCAGTGAAGCTGAAGGGGTCTCTGGCTACACCTTC	CASSEAEGVSGYTF
TRBV11-2	-	many	TRBJ2-3	TGTGCCAGCAGGCCTTGGGGTAGGAGGCTCACAGATACGCAGTATTTT	CASRPWGRRLTDTQYF
TRBV6-2/TRBV6-3	TRBD2	many	TRBJ2-5	TGTGCCAGCAGCCAAGGACTAGCGGGGCGGACCCAGTACTTC	CASSQGLAGRTQYF
TRBV15	-	few	TRBJ1-5	TGTGCCACCAGCAGAGATACATTTAGGCAGCCCCAGCATTTT	CATSRDTFRQPQHF
TRBV7-3	TRBD1	once	TRBJ2-3	TGTGCCAGCAGCTCCTCAGGGGGCGTCGGCACAGATACGCAGTATTTT	CASSSSGGVGTDTQYF
TRBV4-1	-	many	TRBJ1-1	TGCGCCAGCGGTAGGGGCGGCACTGAAGCTTTCTTT	CASGRGGTEAFF